The T cell receptor beta chain described here comes from a study of cytomegalovirus exposure and HLA in healthy donors. Study observations and caveats: Relative to the roughly 690-donor mean, N-insertions were reportedly fewer in an Asian-associated ancestry cluster in a later analysis. Being productive about 87% or about 30% of the time was typical of most TCR beta V segments in an earlier analysis.

This clone was observed a handful of times. Its antigen is not identified. The sample contains more than one DNA sequence encoding this CDR3. The CDR3 is 13 amino acids. Looked up from germline, CDR1 is SGHRS and CDR2 is YFSETQ. V lost 4 bases to trimming and J lost 0 bases, with 7 bases between them. Primers for the PCR totalled 60 Vbeta and 13 Jbeta. The repertoire was sequenced with immunoSEQ multiplex PCR; TCRdb's copy has only in-frame clones and lacks some. The data show 100,000 or so clones, with around three quarters seen just once and roughly 4% held by the top ten. Sequencing input: PBMCs. The V gene is TRBV5-1, the J gene TRBJ1-1; D is ambiguous. This clonotype originated in a female donor in good health and CMV-seropositive. The CDR3 reads CASSLGMNTEAFF. Written as DNA, the CDR3 is TGCGCCAGCAGCCTCGGTATGAACACTGAAGCTTTCTTT.